One T cell receptor beta chain is described in this entry. Its antigen is still unknown. These data belong to a study of siplizumab effects on memory and regulatory T cells. Germline assignment: CDR1 SGHKS and CDR2 YYEKEE (reference sequence). V lost 3 bases, J lost 1 base, and 16 bases lay in between. This CDR3 is built from 16 residues. The assay was immunoSEQ multiplex PCR, and TCRdb's table has in-frame clones only and misses some. This sample has tens of thousands of clones; around 97% occur once, and the top ten carry around 0.6%. Study outcomes and limitations: A major contribution to the alloresponse seemed to be made by naive T cells, which seemed more diverse than memory cells.

Sequences were obtained from naive CD4+ T cells sorted from blood. The chain carries TRBV5-5 and TRBJ1-1; D is ambiguous. This TCR came from a human donor in good health. The CDR3 bases are TGTGCCAGCAGCTCACCCAGGACCCGAAGGAACACTGAAGCTTTCTTT. It codes for CASSSPRTRRNTEAFF.